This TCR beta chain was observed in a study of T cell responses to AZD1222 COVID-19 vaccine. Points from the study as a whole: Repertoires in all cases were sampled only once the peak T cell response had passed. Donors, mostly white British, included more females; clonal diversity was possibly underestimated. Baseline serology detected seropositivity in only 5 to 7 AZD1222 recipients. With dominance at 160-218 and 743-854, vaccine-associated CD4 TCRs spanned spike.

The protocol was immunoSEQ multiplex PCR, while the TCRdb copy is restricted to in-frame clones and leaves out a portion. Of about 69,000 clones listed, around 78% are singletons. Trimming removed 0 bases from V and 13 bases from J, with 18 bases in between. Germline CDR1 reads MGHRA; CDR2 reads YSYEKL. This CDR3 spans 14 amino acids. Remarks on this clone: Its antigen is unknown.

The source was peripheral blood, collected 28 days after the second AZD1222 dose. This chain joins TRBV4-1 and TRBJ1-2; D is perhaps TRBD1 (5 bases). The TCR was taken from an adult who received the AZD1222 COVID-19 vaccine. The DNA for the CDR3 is TGCGCCAGCAGCCAAGATATAGGGCCTCTTGGGGGCACCTTC. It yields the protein CASSQDIGPLGGTF.